The rows below give T cell receptor beta chains drawn from one sample of a study of T cell responses to AZD1222 COVID-19 vaccine. TCRdb's table, derived via immunoSEQ multiplex PCR, lists solely in-frame clones and lacks some. The table includes under 300,000 clones, approximately 93% detected once. Sequenced material: peripheral blood, taken on day 0 of AZD1222 vaccination. Receptor source: an adult in good health. The CDR3 runs from the conserved cysteine through the conserved F or W. The D gene is left open where the match is weak. Size is omitted from some rows. Given values are once, few, many or a class for expanded clones.

V gene: TRBV3-1/TRBV3-2
J gene: TRBJ2-2
clone size: .
D gene: .
CDR3 protein: CASSQLQNTGELFF
CDR3 DNA: TGTGCCAGCAGCCAATTGCAGAACACCGGGGAGCTGTTTTTT

V gene: TRBV7-2
J gene: TRBJ2-2
clone size: .
D gene: TRBD2
CDR3 protein: CASSLRTSGPGELFF
CDR3 DNA: TGTGCCAGCAGCCTCCGGACTAGCGGGCCCGGGGAGCTGTTTTTT

V gene: TRBV19
J gene: TRBJ1-2
clone size: .
D gene: .
CDR3 protein: CASSIEAAPTYGYTF
CDR3 DNA: TGTGCCAGTAGTATAGAGGCGGCGCCGACCTATGGCTACACCTTC

V gene: TRBV27
J gene: TRBJ1-2
clone size: .
D gene: .
CDR3 protein: CASSFSGGYTF
CDR3 DNA: TGTGCCAGCAGTTTTTCCGGTGGCTACACCTTC

V gene: TRBV18
J gene: TRBJ2-2
clone size: once
D gene: .
CDR3 protein: CASSLQQGTGTGELFF
CDR3 DNA: TGTGCCAGCTCACTTCAACAGGGTACGGGCACCGGGGAGCTGTTTTTT

V gene: TRBV28
J gene: TRBJ2-7
clone size: .
D gene: .
CDR3 protein: CASSPIISYEQYF
CDR3 DNA: TGTGCCAGCAGCCCCATTATATCCTACGAGCAGTACTTC

V gene: TRBV5-1
J gene: TRBJ2-2
clone size: once
D gene: .
CDR3 protein: CASSTGQNTGELFF
CDR3 DNA: TGCGCCAGCAGCACGGGACAGAACACCGGGGAGCTGTTTTTT

V gene: TRBV5-1
J gene: TRBJ1-2
clone size: .
D gene: .
CDR3 protein: CASSLGQFQQDGYTF
CDR3 DNA: TGCGCCAGCAGCTTGGGACAGTTCCAACAGGATGGCTACACCTTC

V gene: TRBV20-1
J gene: TRBJ2-7
clone size: .
D gene: .
CDR3 protein: CSAPSRGRQYF
CDR3 DNA: TGCAGTGCACCTTCCCGGGGCCGGCAGTACTTC

V gene: TRBV3-1/TRBV3-2
J gene: TRBJ1-2
clone size: few
D gene: .
CDR3 protein: CASSPSDGPNYGYTF
CDR3 DNA: TGTGCCAGCAGCCCCTCGGACGGCCCTAACTATGGCTACACCTTC

V gene: TRBV28
J gene: TRBJ1-1
clone size: few
D gene: .
CDR3 protein: CASRRTPSEAFF
CDR3 DNA: TGTGCCAGCCGAAGGACACCATCAGAAGCTTTCTTT

V gene: TRBV5-4
J gene: TRBJ2-3
clone size: .
D gene: TRBD1
CDR3 protein: CASSLRGLTDTQYF
CDR3 DNA: TGTGCCAGCAGCTTGAGGGGGCTTACAGATACGCAGTATTTT

V gene: TRBV28
J gene: TRBJ1-5
clone size: .
D gene: .
CDR3 protein: CASSATFNQPQHF
CDR3 DNA: TGTGCCAGCAGTGCGACATTCAATCAGCCCCAGCATTTT